This passage covers 22 T cell receptor beta chains from one sample sequenced in a study of blood T cell repertoires in COVID-19. Measured with immunoSEQ multiplex PCR; TCRdb has only the in-frame clones, and not every one. The sample lists approximately 200,000 clones; less than 95% were seen once. What was sequenced was peripheral blood. All receptors derive from a man aged 25-45 years with COVID-19, enrolled during active disease.

This chain's CDR3 is CASSFVWDSNSYEQYF. In DNA, the CDR3 is TGCGCCAGCAGCTTTGTCTGGGACTCCAACTCCTACGAGCAGTACTTC. The rearrangement joins TRBV5-1 to TRBJ2-7, with D possibly matching TRBD2 (6 bases). This CDR3 is 16 amino acids long. Germline V CDR1 and CDR2: SGHRS, YFSETQ. Trimming took 2 bases from V and 0 from J, leaving 15 bases between them.

The genes are TRBV5-5 and TRBJ2-1; D perhaps matches TRBD1 (6 bases). This CDR3 has 17 residues. V lost 1 base and J lost 0, with 14 bases in between. Germline values: CDR1 SGHKS, CDR2 YYEKEE (reference sequence). The CDR3 loop is CASSLIWTAYSYNEQFF. CDR3 bases: TGTGCCAGCAGCTTGATTTGGACAGCCTACTCCTACAATGAGCAGTTCTTC.

The CDR3 spells CASSYRWGGSYNEQFF. CDR3 sequence (DNA): TGTGCCAGCAGTTATCGGTGGGGGGGCTCCTACAATGAGCAGTTCTTC. The genes are TRBV27 and TRBJ2-1; 7 bases map to TRBD2. V gave up 4 bases and J gave up 0 bases; unmatched junction bases: 6. This CDR3 has 16 residues. CDR1 MNHEY and CDR2 SMNVEV come from the germline V gene (reference sequence).

The chain links TRBV5-6 to TRBJ2-7; D is unresolved. Trimming removed 4 bases from V and 4 bases from J, with 6 bases in between. This CDR3 spans 11 amino acids. Germline V gene lookup returns CDR1 SGHDT and CDR2 YYEEEE. The CDR3 DNA is TGTGCCAGCAGCCGAGAGTACGAGCAGTACTTC. Its protein product is CASSREYEQYF.

The rearrangement joins TRBV4-2 to TRBJ1-1, with D unresolved. From germline, CDR1 is LGHNA and CDR2 YNFKEQ. The germline V and J ends were trimmed by 1 base and 1 base, with 10 bases remaining between them. The CDR3 is 15 amino acids. CDR3 in amino acids: CASSQVLGPNTEAFF. The CDR3 nucleotides read TGTGCCAGCAGCCAAGTACTCGGTCCGAACACTGAAGCTTTCTTT.

The chain links TRBV5-1 to TRBJ2-7; D may be TRBD1 (5 bases). The V gene lost 2 bases and the J gene lost 2 bases, with 14 bases spanning the gap. Germline loops: CDR1 SGHRS, CDR2 YFSETQ. This CDR3 has 15 amino acids. DNA for the CDR3: TGCGCCAGCAGCTTTTTTGGGGCGAAGGCCTACGAGCAGTACTTC. This encodes CASSFFGAKAYEQYF. The full variable domain, with the rest looked up from reference TRBV5-1 and TRBJ2-7, is KAGVTQTPRYLIKTRGQQVTLSCSPISGHRSVSWYQQTPGQGLQFLFEYFSETQRNKGNFPGRFSGRQFSNSRSEMNVSTLELGDSALYLCASSFFGAKAYEQYFGPGTRLTVT.

The J gene is TRBJ1-4, the V gene TRBV15, with D perhaps matching TRBD1 (6 bases). The germline gives CDR1 LNHNV, CDR2 YYDKDF (reference sequence). V was shortened by 5 bases and J by 7 bases, with 17 bases between the two germline ends. The CDR3 is 15 residues long. CDR3 sequence: CATSGGRGTGEKLFF. The CDR3 nucleotides are TGTGCCACCAGCGGGGGGAGGGGGACCGGTGAAAAACTGTTTTTT.

The CDR3 here is CASSHTGTSGGKTSTDTQYF. In nucleotides, the CDR3 is TGTGCCAGCAGCCATACCGGGACTAGCGGGGGGAAAACCAGCACAGATACGCAGTATTTT. The gene calls are TRBV3-1 (or the pseudogene TRBV3-2) and TRBJ2-3; 15 bases map to TRBD2. Germline CDR1 LGHDT, CDR2 YNNKEL (reference sequence). The J segment lost 0 bases and the V segment lost 3 bases, leaving 10 bases of the junction unmatched. The CDR3 runs to 20 residues.

This sequence joins TRBV6-5 and TRBJ2-1; D possibly corresponds to TRBD1 (6 bases). The CDR3 consists of 12 residues. CDR1 is MNHEY, CDR2 SVGAGI, per germline. Trimming removed 10 bases at V and 10 bases at J, with 17 bases between. The chain's CDR3 is CATGVRVREQFF. CDR3 sequence (DNA): TGTGCCACAGGGGTGAGGGTTAGGGAGCAGTTCTTC.

The chain is built from TRBV5-6 and TRBJ1-6; a weak D match, TRBD1 (5 bases). V was pared by 6 bases and J by 4 bases, with 20 bases between. The CDR3 sequence is 17 residues long. The germline gives CDR1 SGHDT, CDR2 YYEEEE. CDR3 DNA sequence: TGTGCCAGCACCACCCGCCCAGGACACCAATATAATTCACCCCTCCACTTT. Translated: CASTTRPGHQYNSPLHF.

For the CDR3, the DNA is TGTGCCAGTAGTATATCCAGATCTGGAAACACCATATATTTT. Its protein product is CASSISRSGNTIYF. The chain recombines TRBV19 with TRBJ1-3; no clear D. Germline CDR1 LNHDA, CDR2 SQIVND (reference sequence). CDR3 length equals 14 residues. Trimming removed 2 bases at V and 1 base at J, with 6 bases between.

J is TRBJ2-7 and V is TRBV5-1, with 7 bases identical to TRBD2. The CDR3 consists of 15 residues. Germline V gives CDR1 SGHRS, CDR2 YFSETQ. The V gene end was trimmed by 4 bases and the J gene end by 7 bases; junction bases not matched to a gene: 14. The CDR3 nucleotides read TGCGCCAGCAGCCCCCCGGGAGGAGGCGGTCGGGAGCAGTACTTC. It translates to CASSPPGGGGREQYF. Combining the CDR3 with reference TRBV5-1 and TRBJ2-7 gives the whole variable domain KAGVTQTPRYLIKTRGQQVTLSCSPISGHRSVSWYQQTPGQGLQFLFEYFSETQRNKGNFPGRFSGRQFSNSRSEMNVSTLELGDSALYLCASSPPGGGGREQYFGPGTRLTVT.

The chain employs TRBV18 and TRBJ2-2, with D possibly matching TRBD2 (6 bases). Between the trimmed V and J ends, which lost 6 bases and 0 bases, there was a span of 11 bases. The CDR3 is made up of 15 amino acids. Germline-derived CDR1 and CDR2 are KGHSH and LQKENI. CDR3 loop: CASSPGDTNTGELFF. The CDR3 DNA is TGTGCCAGCTCCCCGGGAGATACGAACACCGGGGAGCTGTTTTTT.

The rearrangement joins TRBV3-1 (or the pseudogene TRBV3-2) to TRBJ1-6, with a possible D match to TRBD1 (6 bases). Between the trimmed V and J ends, which lost 1 base and 0 bases, there was a span of 16 bases. The CDR3 loop spans 19 amino acids. Germline V gene data show CDR1 as LGHDT and CDR2 as YNNKEL (reference sequence). This chain's CDR3 is CASSQAGQSFSSYNSPLHF. In nucleotides, the CDR3 is TGTGCCAGCAGCCAAGCCGGACAGTCCTTTAGCTCCTATAATTCACCCCTCCACTTT.

The chain couples TRBV5-5 to TRBJ1-2; D gene uncertain. This CDR3 comprises 13 residues. Trimming took off 0 bases at V and 9 bases at J, with 12 bases between the two ends. Germline V lookup: CDR1 SGHKS, CDR2 YYEKEE (reference sequence). Here the CDR3 reads CASSLGVGVSYTF. For the CDR3, the DNA is TGTGCCAGCAGCTTGGGCGTGGGCGTAAGCTACACCTTC.

The rearrangement links TRBV5-6 to TRBJ2-1, with D unclear. The CDR3 totals 14 residues. Trimming took 0 bases from V and 4 from J, leaving 8 bases between them. The germline V gene encodes CDR1 SGHDT and CDR2 YYEEEE. The DNA of the CDR3 is TGTGCCAGCAGCTTGGTCCCCAATTACAATGAGCAGTTCTTC. Residues: CASSLVPNYNEQFF.

This clone has only one observation. This chain joins TRBV5-4 and TRBJ2-7; 12 bases align to TRBD2. Per the germline V gene, CDR1 is SGHNT and CDR2 is YYREEE (reference sequence). This CDR3 has 19 residues. Unmatched junction bases numbered 16, after V lost 4 bases and J lost 2 bases. The CDR3 protein is CASSPPSGGDKSVAYEQYF. In nucleotides, the CDR3 is TGTGCCAGCAGCCCCCCTAGCGGGGGGGATAAATCGGTCGCCTACGAGCAGTACTTC.

This clone has just one count. V is TRBV19 and J is TRBJ1-5; D remains ambiguous. V was pared by 5 bases and J by 0 bases, with 11 bases between. Per the germline V gene, CDR1 is LNHDA and CDR2 is SQIVND (reference sequence). The CDR3 consists of 15 residues. DNA for the CDR3: TGTGCCAGTAGTCTTACAGAATATAGCAATCAGCCCCAGCATTTT. It codes for CASSLTEYSNQPQHF. Looking up the rest from reference TRBV19 and TRBJ1-5 gives the full variable domain: DGGITQSPKYLFRKEGQNVTLSCEQNLNHDAMYWYRQDPGQGLRLIYYSQIVNDFQKGDIAEGYSVSREKKESFPLTVTSAQKNPTAFYLCASSLTEYSNQPQHFGDGTRLSIL.

This chain connects TRBV19 to TRBJ1-2; D is ambiguous. V was shortened by 6 bases and J by 0 bases, with 11 bases between the two germline ends. The CDR3 length is 14 residues. CDR1 and CDR2 (germline): LNHDA, SQIVND (reference sequence). The DNA of the CDR3 is TGTGCCAGTAGAGGACTGGGAGCTAACTATGGCTACACCTTC. Its protein product is CASRGLGANYGYTF.

V usage is TRBV5-4 and J usage is TRBJ2-5, with D unresolved. The CDR3 loop spans 16 amino acids. Germline CDR1 is SGHNT and CDR2 is YYREEE (reference sequence). Trimming removed 4 bases at V and 2 bases at J, with 18 bases between. Here the CDR3 DNA reads TGTGCCAGCAGCCCACACCCCTCCCCGGAGCAAGAGACCCAGTACTTC. Its translation is CASSPHPSPEQETQYF. Together with reference TRBV5-4 and TRBJ2-5, the CDR3 gives the full variable domain: ETGVTQSPTHLIKTRGQQVTLRCSSQSGHNTVSWYQQALGQGPQFIFQYYREEENGRGNFPPRFSGLQFPNYSSELNVNALELDDSALYLCASSPHPSPEQETQYFGPGTRLLVL.

The J gene is TRBJ2-7, the V gene TRBV19; D is perhaps TRBD2 (7 bases). Germline CDR1 and CDR2: LNHDA and SQIVND (reference sequence). There are 15 residues in the CDR3. V was pared by 11 bases and J by 0 bases, with 20 bases between. CDR3 sequence (DNA): TGTGCCTCTAGTGCCGCGGGGGCAAGCTCCTACGAGCAGTACTTC. It codes for CASSAAGASSYEQYF.

V and J are TRBV6-1 and TRBJ1-5; 7 bases agree with TRBD1. With V trimmed by 1 base and J by 0 bases, 6 bases remained unmatched. The CDR3 has 17 amino acids. CDR1 is MNHNS, CDR2 SASEGT, per germline. The CDR3 loop is CASSEGGQSYSNQPQHF. The CDR3 region has the DNA TGTGCCAGCAGTGAAGGGGGACAGAGTTATAGCAATCAGCCCCAGCATTTT.